The 2 T cell receptor beta chains presented below share a single source sample, sequenced in a study of blood T cell repertoires in COVID-19. Only in-frame clones appear in the TCRdb table, and some are missing; sequencing was by immunoSEQ multiplex PCR. The sample records 150,000 to 200,000 clones, 90% being singletons. Sequenced: peripheral blood. These receptors were obtained from a man aged 50 or older with acute or convalescent COVID-19.

The chain combines TRBV15 with TRBJ1-1; D gene ambiguous. Trimming took off 3 bases at V and 6 bases at J, with 14 bases between the two ends. The CDR3 runs to 14 residues. The germline V gene has CDR1 LNHNV and CDR2 YYDKDF (reference sequence). The CDR3 protein is CATSRGGSLPEAFF. CDR3 in DNA: TGTGCCACCAGCAGGGGCGGGTCTCTACCTGAAGCTTTCTTT.

J is TRBJ2-7 and V is TRBV5-5, with 11 bases that match TRBD2. Germline V gene sequence: CDR1 SGHKS, CDR2 YYEKEE (reference sequence). With 3 bases clipped from V and 4 bases from J, the junction kept 9 bases outside the gene matches. This CDR3 region has 16 residues. The CDR3 spells CASSWFLAGGPYEQYF. The DNA for the CDR3 is TGTGCCAGCAGCTGGTTCCTAGCGGGAGGACCTTACGAGCAGTACTTC.